The rows below give T cell receptor beta chains drawn from one sample of a study of T cell repertoires in cytomegalovirus infection. TCRdb re-called the reads with MiXCR, one entry per CDR3 protein. The data hold some 390,000 distinct CDR3 sequences, with 15% to 20% observed a single time. Sequenced: PBMCs. Receptors were obtained from a human donor in good health (CMV status not recorded). Some clones in this sample may be carry-over from other donors' samples. Both conserved end residues are part of each CDR3. D genes are given only for firm matches. Some rows have no size entry. The others give once, few or many, or a class for an expanded clone.

>many|TRBD1|TRBV7-2|TRBJ1-3
TGTGCCAGCAGCTTGGGACAGCGAAACACCATATATTTT
CASSLGQRNTIYF
>many|TRBD1|TRBV12-3/TRBV12-4|TRBJ1-5
TGTGCCAGCAGTATAGGGACAGCTAGCAATCAGCCCCAGCATTTT
CASSIGTASNQPQHF
>.|.|TRBV14|TRBJ1-6
TGTGCCAGCAGCTTGAGTGGGGCGCATTCACCCCTCCACTTT
CASSLSGAHSPLHF
>many|TRBD1|TRBV12-5|TRBJ2-5
TGTGCTAGTGGTTCGGGGACAGGGGGCACGAAGACCCAGTACTTC
CASGSGTGGTKTQYF
>.|.|TRBV19|TRBJ1-5
TGTGCCAGTAGTATTAAAACGGGCCCGGGTCAGCCCCAGCATTTT
CASSIKTGPGQPQHF
>.|.|TRBV6-1|TRBJ2-3
TGTGCCAGCAGTGAAGCAGGCCAGGGATCGGGCACAGATACGCAGTATTTT
CASSEAGQGSGTDTQYF
>many|.|TRBV12-3/TRBV12-4|TRBJ1-5
TGTGCCAGCAGACTTAACAGAAATCAGCCCCAGCATTTT
CASRLNRNQPQHF
>many|.|TRBV6-1|TRBJ1-5
TGTGCCAGCAGGAAACAGGGCCTTTATAGCAATCAGCCCCAGCATTTT
CASRKQGLYSNQPQHF
>few|TRBD1|TRBV10-3|TRBJ2-7
TGTGCCATCAGCAACCCCGGGACAGGGGGCTCCTACGAGCAGTACTTC
CAISNPGTGGSYEQYF
>few|.|TRBV12-5|TRBJ2-4
TGTGCTAGTAAGGCCGCAAACATTCAGTACTTC
CASKAANIQYF
>few|TRBD2|TRBV20-1|TRBJ2-3
TGCAGTGCTAGAGATCGGACTAGCGGGAGTGCAGATACGCAGTATTTT
CSARDRTSGSADTQYF
>.|.|TRBV20-1|TRBJ2-1
TGCAGTGCTCGTCGGAGGGGGGGCCGGTACAATGAGCAGTTCTTC
CSARRRGGRYNEQFF
>few|TRBD1|TRBV7-9|TRBJ1-2
TGTGCCAGCAGCTTACGGGAACCGGACAGGGAGAATGGCTACACCTTC
CASSLREPDRENGYTF
>few|.|TRBV19|TRBJ1-2
TGTGCCAGTAGTATATCACCAGGGGTGGACTATGGCTACACCTTC
CASSISPGVDYGYTF
>.|TRBD1|TRBV28|TRBJ1-2
TGTGCCAGCAGTCCAGGGCCCCAATCGGGCAGGGGGCTCTTTGGCTACACCTTC
CASSPGPQSGRGLFGYTF
>.|.|TRBV19|TRBJ2-7
TGTGCCAGTAGTATACAGGGGTCAGGCGAGCAGTACTTC
CASSIQGSGEQYF
>many|.|TRBV7-2|TRBJ2-1
TGTGCCAGCAGCCCCCGTGGGGGGACCTACAATGAGCAGTTCTTC
CASSPRGGTYNEQFF
>.|.|TRBV7-9|TRBJ1-6
TGTGCCAGCAGCAACGGACTTAATTCACCCCTCCACTTT
CASSNGLNSPLHF
>.|.|TRBV11-2|TRBJ1-1
TGTGCCAGCAGCTTAGCAGGGGACGGGACTGAAGCTTTCTTT
CASSLAGDGTEAFF
>many|.|TRBV7-9|TRBJ2-1
TGTGCCAGCAGCTTGGGGACCCTTCCCTCGGAGCAGTTCTTC
CASSLGTLPSEQFF
>many|.|TRBV7-6|TRBJ2-7
TGTGCCAGCAGCTTAGCGCAGGGCTACGAGCAGTACTTC
CASSLAQGYEQYF
>.|.|TRBV2|TRBJ1-6
TGTGCCAGCGCCCAGGCAAATTCACCCCTCCACTTT
CASAQANSPLHF
>many|.|TRBV7-7|TRBJ1-1
TGTGCCAGCAGCACCCGACGGGACACTGAAGCTTTCTTT
CASSTRRDTEAFF
>.|.|TRBV29-1|TRBJ1-1
TGCAGCGTTGCCGGGACCTTGGACACTGAAGCTTTCTTT
CSVAGTLDTEAFF
>.|TRBD2|TRBV10-2|TRBJ2-3
TGCGCCAGCAGTGAAAGCGGGGGGGGGGATACGCAGTATTTT
CASSESGGGDTQYF
>many|.|TRBV7-2|TRBJ2-1
TGTGCCAGCAGCCCCCCAGCCTACAATGAGCAGTTCTTC
CASSPPAYNEQFF
>.|TRBD1|TRBV6-1|TRBJ1-6
TGTGCCAGCAGTGAACGTTGGGGACAGGATTCTAATTCACCCCTCCACTTT
CASSERWGQDSNSPLHF
>.|TRBD1|TRBV7-2|TRBJ2-5
TGTGCCAGCAGCTTATTCGCCAGGGGGGAGACCCAGTACTTC
CASSLFARGETQYF
>few|TRBD1|TRBV7-3|TRBJ2-1
TGTGCCAGCGAAGACAGGGCGTTCTTC
CASEDRAFF